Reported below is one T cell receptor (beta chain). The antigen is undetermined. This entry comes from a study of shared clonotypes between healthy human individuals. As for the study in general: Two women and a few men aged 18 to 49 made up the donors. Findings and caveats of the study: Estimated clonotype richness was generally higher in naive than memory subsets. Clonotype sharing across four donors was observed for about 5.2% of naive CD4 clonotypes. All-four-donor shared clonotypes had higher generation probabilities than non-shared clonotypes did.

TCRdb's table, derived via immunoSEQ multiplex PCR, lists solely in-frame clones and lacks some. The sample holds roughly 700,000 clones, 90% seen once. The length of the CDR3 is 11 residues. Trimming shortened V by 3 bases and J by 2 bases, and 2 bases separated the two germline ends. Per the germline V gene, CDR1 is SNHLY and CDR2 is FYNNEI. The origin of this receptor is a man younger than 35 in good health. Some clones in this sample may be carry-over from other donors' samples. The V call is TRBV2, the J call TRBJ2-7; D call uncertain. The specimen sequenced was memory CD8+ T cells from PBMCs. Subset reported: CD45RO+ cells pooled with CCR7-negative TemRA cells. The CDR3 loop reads CASSDTYEQYF. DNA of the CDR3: TGTGCCAGCAGTGATACCTACGAGCAGTACTTC.